This T cell receptor beta chain was sequenced during a study of blood T cell repertoires in COVID-19. Whole-study context: Sites in the United States, Italy and Spain provided acute and convalescent COVID-19 samples. In each case, the material was cDNA or gDNA derived from T cells, B-cell-depleted T cells, or PBMCs.

After removal of 8 bases from V and 5 bases from J, the junction contained 16 bases not matched to a gene. The CDR3 totals 16 residues. The V gene's germline CDR1 is MGHDK and CDR2 SYGVNS. Per the original methods: Counts of nucleated cells, estimated from reference gene primer amplification, were obtained. Sequenced by immunoSEQ multiplex PCR; TCRdb stores in-frame clones only, minus some. For V, J and clone size, that table is used; D and trimming come from the DNA. The sample gives 250,000 to 350,000 clones, around 89% of which show up once; under 0.95% is in the top ten. This sequence originates from a man aged 30 to 45 with acute or convalescent COVID-19. The chain has TRBV25-1 and TRBJ1-1, with 8 nucleotides matching TRBD1. Specimen: peripheral blood. The DNA of the CDR3 is TGTGCCAGCCGAGCCTCGAATGGACAGGGAGGAACTGAAGCTTTCTTT. Residues: CASRASNGQGGTEAFF.